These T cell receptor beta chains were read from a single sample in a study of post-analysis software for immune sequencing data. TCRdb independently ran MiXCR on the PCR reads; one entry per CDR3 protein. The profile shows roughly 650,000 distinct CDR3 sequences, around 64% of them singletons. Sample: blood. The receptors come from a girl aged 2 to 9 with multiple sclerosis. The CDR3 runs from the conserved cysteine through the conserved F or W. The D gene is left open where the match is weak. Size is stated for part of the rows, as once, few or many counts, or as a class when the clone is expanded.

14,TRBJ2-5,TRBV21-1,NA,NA,TGTGCCAGCAGCGTATCGACAGGGAAAGAGACCCAGTACTTC,CASSVSTGKETQYF
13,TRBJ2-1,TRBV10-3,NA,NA,TGTGCCATCAAAGCGGCTGAGGCCAGTGAGCAGTTCTTC,CAIKAAEASEQFF
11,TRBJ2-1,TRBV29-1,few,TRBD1,TGCAGCGTTGAAGCGGGACAGGAGCAGTTCTTC,CSVEAGQEQFF
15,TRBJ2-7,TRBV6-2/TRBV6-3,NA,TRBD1,TGTGCCAGCAGCCTCGGGACAGGGTTGGGATACGAGCAGTACTTC,CASSLGTGLGYEQYF
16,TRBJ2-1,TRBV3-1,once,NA,TGTGCCAGCAGCCAAGATGCCGGACTCAAACCCCATGAGCAGTTCTTC,CASSQDAGLKPHEQFF
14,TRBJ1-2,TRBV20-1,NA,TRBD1,TGCAGTGCTAGAGATAGGGACAGGGGCTATGGCTACACCTTC,CSARDRDRGYGYTF
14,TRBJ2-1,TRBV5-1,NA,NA,TGCGCCAGCAGCTTACCTCGGAGAGCCCATGAGCAGTTCTTC,CASSLPRRAHEQFF
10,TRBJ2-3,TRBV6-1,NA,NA,TGTGCCAGCAGGGCAGATACGCAGTATTTT,CASRADTQYF
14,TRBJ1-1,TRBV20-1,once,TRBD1,TGCAGTGCCGGGAGGGACAGCCAGAACACTGAAGCTTTCTTT,CSAGRDSQNTEAFF
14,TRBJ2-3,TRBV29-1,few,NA,TGCAGCGTTGGAGACCTAGCCGGGACAGATACGCAGTATTTT,CSVGDLAGTDTQYF
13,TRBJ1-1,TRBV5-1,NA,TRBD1,TGCGCCAGCAGGTGGGACAGCCTATTTGAAGCTTTCTTT,CASRWDSLFEAFF
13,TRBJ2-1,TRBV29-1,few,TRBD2,TGCAGCGGCGGGACTAGCGGCTACAATGAGCAGTTCTTC,CSGGTSGYNEQFF